This T cell receptor (beta chain) was identified in a study of identical twins. This clonotype was detected many times. TCRdb analysed the 5' RACE reads with MiXCR anew, one entry per CDR3 protein. The table lists fewer than 650,000 distinct CDR3 sequences, just under 10% of them singletons, with around 3% in the top ten. Germline loops: CDR1 SGHRS, CDR2 YFSETQ. V lost 3 bases, J lost 7 bases, and 16 bases lay in between. The CDR3 totals 15 residues. This sample also belongs to another study, concerning yellow fever vaccine responses in identical twins.

The sequenced sample was PBMCs. The chain has TRBV5-1 and TRBJ2-2; the D call may be TRBD1 or TRBD2 (5 bases each). The TCR comes from a woman under 30 in good health. CDR3 region: CASSYIPGTLGELFF. CDR3 DNA: TGCGCCAGCAGCTACATACCCGGGACCCTCGGGGAGCTGTTTTTT.